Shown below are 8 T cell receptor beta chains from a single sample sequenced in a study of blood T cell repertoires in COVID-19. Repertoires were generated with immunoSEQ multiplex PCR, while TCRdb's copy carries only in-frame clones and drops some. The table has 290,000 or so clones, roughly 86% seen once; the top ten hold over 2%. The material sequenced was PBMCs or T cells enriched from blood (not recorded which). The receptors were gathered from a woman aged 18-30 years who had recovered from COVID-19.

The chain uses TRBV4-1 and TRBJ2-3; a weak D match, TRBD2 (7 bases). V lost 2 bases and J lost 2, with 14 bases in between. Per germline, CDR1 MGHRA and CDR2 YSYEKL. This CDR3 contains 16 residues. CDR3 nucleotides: TGCGCCAGCAGCCAATTAGGGGGGGGCTACACAGATACGCAGTATTTT. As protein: CASSQLGGGYTDTQYF.

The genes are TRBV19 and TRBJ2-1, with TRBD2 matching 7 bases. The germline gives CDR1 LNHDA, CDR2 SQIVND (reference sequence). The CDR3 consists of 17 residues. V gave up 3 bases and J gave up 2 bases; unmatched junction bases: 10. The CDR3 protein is CASSMVWGRDPYNEQFF. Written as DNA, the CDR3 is TGTGCCAGTAGTATGGTTTGGGGGAGGGACCCCTACAATGAGCAGTTCTTC.

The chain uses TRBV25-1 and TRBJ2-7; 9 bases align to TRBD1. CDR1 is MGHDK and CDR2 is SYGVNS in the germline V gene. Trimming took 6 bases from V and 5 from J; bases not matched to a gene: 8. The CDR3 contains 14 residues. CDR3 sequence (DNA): TGTGCCAGCAGCCCTGCGGGACAGGGCCACGAGCAGTACTTC. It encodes CASSPAGQGHEQYF.

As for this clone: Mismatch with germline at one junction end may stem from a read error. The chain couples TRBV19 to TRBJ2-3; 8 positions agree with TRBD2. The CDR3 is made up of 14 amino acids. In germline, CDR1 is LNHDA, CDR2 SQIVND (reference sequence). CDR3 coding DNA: TGTGCCAGTAGTAACGGACTAGCCGTAGATGCGCAGTATTTT. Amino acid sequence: CASSNGLAVDAQYF.

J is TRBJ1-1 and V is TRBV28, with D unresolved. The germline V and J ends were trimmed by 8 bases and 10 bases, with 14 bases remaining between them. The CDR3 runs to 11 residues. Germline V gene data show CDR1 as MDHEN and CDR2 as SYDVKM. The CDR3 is CASERLYGAFF. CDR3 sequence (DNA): TGTGCCAGCGAGAGACTTTACGGAGCTTTCTTT.

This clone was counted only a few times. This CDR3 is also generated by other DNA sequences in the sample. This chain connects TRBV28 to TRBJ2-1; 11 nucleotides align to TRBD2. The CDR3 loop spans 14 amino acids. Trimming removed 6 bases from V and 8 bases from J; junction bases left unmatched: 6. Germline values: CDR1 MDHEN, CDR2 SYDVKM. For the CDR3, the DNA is TGTGCCAGCAGACTAGCGGGAGTCGTGGATGAGCAGTTCTTC. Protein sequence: CASRLAGVVDEQFF.

The CDR3 is CASSIRPGKIPNYGYTF. The CDR3 nucleotides are TGTGCCAGTAGTATACGACCAGGGAAGATACCTAACTATGGCTACACCTTC. The chain links TRBV19 to TRBJ1-2; perhaps TRBD1 as D (5 bases). This CDR3 spans 17 amino acids. V was cut by 2 bases and J by 0 bases, with 16 bases left in between. Germline V gene lookup returns CDR1 LNHDA and CDR2 SQIVND (reference sequence). The whole variable domain, filled in from reference TRBV19 and TRBJ1-2, reads DGGITQSPKYLFRKEGQNVTLSCEQNLNHDAMYWYRQDPGQGLRLIYYSQIVNDFQKGDIAEGYSVSREKKESFPLTVTSAQKNPTAFYLCASSIRPGKIPNYGYTFGSGTRLTVV.

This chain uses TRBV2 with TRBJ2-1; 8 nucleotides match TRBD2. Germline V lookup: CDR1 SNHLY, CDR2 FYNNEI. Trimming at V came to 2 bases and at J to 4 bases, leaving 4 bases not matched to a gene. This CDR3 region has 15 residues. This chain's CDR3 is CASSELAGLYNEQFF. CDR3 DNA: TGTGCCAGCAGTGAACTAGCGGGTCTTTACAATGAGCAGTTCTTC.